The clone carrying this T cell receptor (beta chain) was recorded a few times. Its specificity is not known. The sample originates from a study of T cells in Graves' hyperthyroidism and ophthalmopathy. Study-level information: Peripheral blood was drawn at first diagnosis, prior to all treatment. General observations from the study: Blood samples included most of the expanded thyroid clonotypes exceeding 0.001.

Amplified TCR beta CDR3 regions derived from RNA transcripts. Carried out on the TCR CDR3, a first-round RT-PCR used the HTBI primer set. TCRdb re-called the multiplex PCR reads through MiXCR, storing one row per CDR3 protein. The table includes 300,000 to 350,000 distinct CDR3 sequences, around a sixth detected once. Trimming at V came to 5 bases and at J to 7 bases, leaving 9 bases not matched to a gene. The CDR3 is 14 residues long. Sequenced material: blood. The J gene is TRBJ2-7, the V gene TRBV12-3 or TRBV12-4; the match to TRBD2 covers 9 bases. The sequence was obtained from a woman between 40 and 50 years old with Graves' ophthalmopathy. For the CDR3, the DNA is TGTGCCAGCAGTCTCGGGACTAGCAGGGTAGAGCAGTACTTC. It yields the protein CASSLGTSRVEQYF.